This is a list of T cell receptor beta chains from one sample in a study of blood T cell repertoires in COVID-19. Using immunoSEQ multiplex PCR, the repertoire was profiled, and TCRdb retains in-frame clones only, with some absent. The sample lists about 140,000 clones, approximately 86% seen once, with around 5% in the top ten. The sequencing sample was made of peripheral blood. The origin of the receptors is a human donor in a cohort sampled during active COVID-19. Both conserved end residues are part of each CDR3. D genes are given only for firm matches. Some rows mark clone size as missing; the rest say once, few, many or name a class of expanded clone.

size: few
J: TRBJ1-5
V: TRBV10-2
D: NA
length: 15
DNA: TGCGCCAGCAGTAAACAGGGAAGTGGGAATCAGCCCCAGCATTTT
CDR3: CASSKQGSGNQPQHF

size: NA
J: TRBJ2-3
V: TRBV24-1
D: NA
length: 14
DNA: TGTGCCACCAGTGACCCAGACAGATCAGATACGCAGTATTTT
CDR3: CATSDPDRSDTQYF

size: NA
J: TRBJ2-5
V: TRBV3-1/TRBV3-2
D: TRBD1
length: 16
DNA: TGTGCCAGCAGCCAGCGCGGGACAGGGGTGAAAGAGACCCAGTACTTC
CDR3: CASSQRGTGVKETQYF

size: NA
J: TRBJ1-2
V: TRBV7-3
D: TRBD1
length: 14
DNA: TGTGCCAGCAGCAGGGACAGGTCTTCTGCGGGCTACACCTTC
CDR3: CASSRDRSSAGYTF

size: NA
J: TRBJ2-2
V: TRBV7-3
D: NA
length: 16
DNA: TGTGCCAGCAGCCCCGAAGGGGCGGTGAACACCGGGGAGCTGTTTTTT
CDR3: CASSPEGAVNTGELFF

size: NA
J: TRBJ2-7
V: TRBV11-2
D: NA
length: 14
DNA: TGTGCCAGCAGCTGGGCGGGACAGAGAGGAGTGCAGTACTTC
CDR3: CASSWAGQRGVQYF

size: NA
J: TRBJ2-1
V: TRBV7-9
D: TRBD1
length: 14
DNA: TGTGCCAGCAGCTTAGATGCAGGGGGCAATGAGCAGTTCTTC
CDR3: CASSLDAGGNEQFF

size: NA
J: TRBJ2-3
V: TRBV28
D: TRBD1
length: 16
DNA: TGTGCCAGCAGCGTATCAACAGGGGGCATGGCAGATACGCAGTATTTT
CDR3: CASSVSTGGMADTQYF

size: NA
J: TRBJ2-5
V: TRBV7-6
D: NA
length: 15
DNA: TGTGCCAGCAGCTCCATCCAGGGGATCCAAGAGACCCAGTACTTC
CDR3: CASSSIQGIQETQYF

size: NA
J: TRBJ2-2
V: TRBV11-1
D: NA
length: 12
DNA: TGTGCCAGCAGCTTCTATGGCGGAGAGCTGTTTTTT
CDR3: CASSFYGGELFF

size: NA
J: TRBJ2-1
V: TRBV6-7
D: TRBD1
length: 21
DNA: TGTGCCAGCAGTTACTATAGAGGGCGACAGGGGGCGATGAGCTCCTACAATGAGCAGTTCTTC
CDR3: CASSYYRGRQGAMSSYNEQFF

size: NA
J: TRBJ1-5
V: TRBV19
D: NA
length: 16
DNA: TGTGCCAGTAGTATAGGGGCCAGGGCGCGCAATCAGCCCCAGCATTTT
CDR3: CASSIGARARNQPQHF

size: NA
J: TRBJ1-1
V: TRBV3-1/TRBV3-2
D: NA
length: 14
DNA: TGTGCCAGCAGCCGGGGCAGGGTGAACACTGAAGCTTTCTTT
CDR3: CASSRGRVNTEAFF

size: NA
J: TRBJ2-3
V: TRBV7-2
D: TRBD2
length: 15
DNA: TGTGCCAGCACCCCTGGCGGGAGGGACACAGATACGCAGTATTTT
CDR3: CASTPGGRDTDTQYF

size: NA
J: TRBJ2-1
V: TRBV5-1
D: NA
length: 15
DNA: TGCGCCAGCAGCTACGAAACAGCCTCCTACAATGAGCAGTTCTTC
CDR3: CASSYETASYNEQFF

size: NA
J: TRBJ1-1
V: TRBV7-3
D: TRBD1
length: 17
DNA: TGTGCCAGCAGCCGGACAGGGACGCGCTTCATGAACACTGAAGCTTTCTTT
CDR3: CASSRTGTRFMNTEAFF

size: NA
J: TRBJ2-1
V: TRBV30
D: TRBD2
length: 11
DNA: TGTGCCTGGACCGGGGGGAATGAGCAGTTCTTC
CDR3: CAWTGGNEQFF

size: NA
J: TRBJ2-3
V: TRBV5-1
D: TRBD2
length: 15
DNA: TGCGCCAGCAGTTTAGCGGGGGCGCCTACAGATACGCAGTATTTT
CDR3: CASSLAGAPTDTQYF

size: NA
J: TRBJ1-5
V: TRBV6-1
D: NA
length: 15
DNA: TGTGCCAGCAGTGATAGGGGAGGGAGCAATCAGCCCCAGCATTTT
CDR3: CASSDRGGSNQPQHF

size: NA
J: TRBJ1-6
V: TRBV10-3
D: NA
length: 12
DNA: TGTGCCATCAGTGCGGAGGGGTCACCCCTCCACTTT
CDR3: CAISAEGSPLHF

size: once
J: TRBJ1-5
V: TRBV27
D: TRBD1
length: 14
DNA: TGTGCCAGCAGGAAAGACAGGGTTCAGGGGCCCCAGCATTTT
CDR3: CASRKDRVQGPQHF

size: NA
J: TRBJ2-3
V: TRBV5-4
D: NA
length: 17
DNA: TGTGCCAGCAGCTTGGCCGTCGGCAGGGTCAGCACAGATACGCAGTATTTT
CDR3: CASSLAVGRVSTDTQYF

size: NA
J: TRBJ2-3
V: TRBV9
D: TRBD1
length: 15
DNA: TGTGCCAGCAGCGTCTGGACAGGTGCGACAGATACGCAGTATTTT
CDR3: CASSVWTGATDTQYF

size: NA
J: TRBJ2-7
V: TRBV4-2
D: NA
length: 16
DNA: TGTGCCAGCAGCCAAGTTTTGGCTAGCGCTACCTACGAGCAGTACTTC
CDR3: CASSQVLASATYEQYF

size: NA
J: TRBJ1-2
V: TRBV15
D: TRBD1
length: 16
DNA: TGTGCCACCAGCAGAGATGTGGGGACAGGGGGATATGGCTACACCTTC
CDR3: CATSRDVGTGGYGYTF

size: NA
J: TRBJ2-5
V: TRBV5-1
D: TRBD2
length: 17
DNA: TGCGCCAGCAGTTTAGTCACCGGGACTAGCGGCAAAGAGACCCAGTACTTC
CDR3: CASSLVTGTSGKETQYF

size: once
J: TRBJ2-3
V: TRBV25-1
D: NA
length: 15
DNA: TGTGCCAGCAGTCCCCGAGGACTTAGCACAGATACGCAGTATTTT
CDR3: CASSPRGLSTDTQYF

size: NA
J: TRBJ2-1
V: TRBV2
D: TRBD2
length: 14
DNA: TGTGCCAGCAGTGAAGCGGGAGGGCGAAATGAGCAGTTCTTC
CDR3: CASSEAGGRNEQFF